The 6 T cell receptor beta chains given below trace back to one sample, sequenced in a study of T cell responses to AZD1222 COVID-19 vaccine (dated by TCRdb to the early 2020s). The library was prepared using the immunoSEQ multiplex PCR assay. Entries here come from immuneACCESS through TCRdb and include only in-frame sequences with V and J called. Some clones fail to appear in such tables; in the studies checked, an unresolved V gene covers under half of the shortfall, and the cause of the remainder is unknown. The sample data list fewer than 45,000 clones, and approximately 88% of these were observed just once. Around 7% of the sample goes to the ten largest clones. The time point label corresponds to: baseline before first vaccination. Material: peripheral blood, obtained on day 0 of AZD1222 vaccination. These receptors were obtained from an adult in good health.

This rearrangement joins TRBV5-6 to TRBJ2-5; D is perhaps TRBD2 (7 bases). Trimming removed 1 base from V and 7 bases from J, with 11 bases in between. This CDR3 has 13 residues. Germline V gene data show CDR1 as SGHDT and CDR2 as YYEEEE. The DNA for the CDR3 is TGTGCCAGCAGCTTGAACAGGGAGGGGACCCAGTACTTC. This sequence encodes CASSLNREGTQYF.

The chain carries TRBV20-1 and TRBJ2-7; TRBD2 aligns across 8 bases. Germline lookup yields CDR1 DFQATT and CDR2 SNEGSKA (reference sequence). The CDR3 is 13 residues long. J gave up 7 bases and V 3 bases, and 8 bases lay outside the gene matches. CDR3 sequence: CSASTSGPGEQYF. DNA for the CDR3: TGCAGTGCTAGTACTAGCGGCCCGGGTGAGCAGTACTTC.

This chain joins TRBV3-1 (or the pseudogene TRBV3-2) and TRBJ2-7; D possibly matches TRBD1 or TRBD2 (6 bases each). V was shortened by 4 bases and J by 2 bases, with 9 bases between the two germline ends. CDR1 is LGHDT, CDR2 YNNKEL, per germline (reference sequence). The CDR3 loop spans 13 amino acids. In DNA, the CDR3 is TGTGCCAGCAGCCGAGGGGGGCCCTACGAGCAGTACTTC. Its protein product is CASSRGGPYEQYF.

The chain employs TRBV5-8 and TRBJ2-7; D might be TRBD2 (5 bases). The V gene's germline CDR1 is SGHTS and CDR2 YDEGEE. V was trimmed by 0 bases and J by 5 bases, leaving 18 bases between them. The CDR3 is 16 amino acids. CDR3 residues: CASSLGHGGLADEQYF. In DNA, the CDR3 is TGTGCCAGCAGCTTGGGGCACGGAGGTCTGGCGGACGAGCAGTACTTC.

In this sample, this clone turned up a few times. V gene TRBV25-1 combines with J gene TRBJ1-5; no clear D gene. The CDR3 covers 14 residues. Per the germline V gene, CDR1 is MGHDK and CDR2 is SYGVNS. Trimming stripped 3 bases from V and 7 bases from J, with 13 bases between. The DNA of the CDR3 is TGTGCCAGCAGTGACGGGGAGGGTGGGCAGCCCCAGCATTTT. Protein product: CASSDGEGGQPQHF.

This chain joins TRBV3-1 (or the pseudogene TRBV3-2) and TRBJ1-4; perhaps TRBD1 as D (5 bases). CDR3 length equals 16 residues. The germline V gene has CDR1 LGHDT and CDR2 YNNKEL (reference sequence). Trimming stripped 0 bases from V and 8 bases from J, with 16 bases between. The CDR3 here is CASSQDGRTGGEKLFF. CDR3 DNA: TGTGCCAGCAGCCAAGATGGACGGACCGGGGGGGAAAAACTGTTTTTT.